This T cell receptor beta chain was identified in a study of blood T cell repertoires in COVID-19. Study details: T cells, B-cell-depleted T cells, or PBMCs supplied cDNA or gDNA.

Per the original methods: Nucleated cell counts were estimated from reference gene primer amplification. Assay used: immunoSEQ multiplex PCR; TCRdb lists only in-frame clones, some missing. Clone size and the V and J calls come from that table; the DNA yielded D and trimming. The table records some 370,000 clones, roughly 87% of them present only once. Symptom resolution, clearance, or two negative PCRs marked the recovered donors of Cohort 3. The sample taken for sequencing was PBMCs or T cells enriched from blood (not recorded which). The sequence was obtained from a woman aged 50 to 65 who had recovered from COVID-19.

CDR3 nucleotide sequence: TGTGCCAGTAGCGTCGTTGAGGGCACTGAAGCTTTCTTT. Protein sequence: CASSVVEGTEAFF. This chain joins TRBV19 and TRBJ1-1; D gene uncertain. Germline CDR1 and CDR2: LNHDA and SQIVND (reference sequence). The CDR3 covers 13 residues. Trimming shortened V by 6 bases and J by 4 bases, and 12 bases separated the two germline ends.